These 28 T cell receptor beta chains were sequenced from one sample in a study of identical twins. TCRdb reprocessed the 5' RACE reads with MiXCR, giving one entry per CDR3 protein. The sample consists of hundreds of thousands of distinct CDR3 sequences, under 8.5% of them appearing once. The same sample was also studied in work on yellow fever vaccine responses in identical twins.

Source material: PBMCs. The source of these receptors is a woman younger than 35 in good health.

This clonotype was seen many times. The rearrangement joins TRBV4-1 to TRBJ1-2, with TRBD1 identical over 10 bases. CDR1 is MGHRA and CDR2 is YSYEKL in the germline V gene. J was trimmed by 3 bases and V by 0 bases; bases with no gene match: 4. The CDR3 runs 16 residues. The CDR3 DNA reads TGCGCCAGCAGCCAAGAATCGGGACAGGGGTACTATGGCTACACCTTC. Residues: CASSQESGQGYYGYTF.

The chain uses TRBV24-1 and TRBJ2-1; the D gene is possibly TRBD1 (6 bases). This CDR3 region has 14 residues. Germline CDR1 reads KGHDR; CDR2 reads SFDVKD. Trimming removed 3 bases at V and 10 bases at J, with 15 bases between. CDR3 DNA sequence: TGTGCCACCAGTGATCATTCACAGGGACGGGAGCAGTTCTTC. Encoded protein: CATSDHSQGREQFF.

The V call is TRBV29-1, the J call TRBJ2-7; D is ambiguous. The CDR3 is 11 amino acids. Trimming took off 4 bases at V and 4 bases at J, with 8 bases between the two ends. The V gene's germline CDR1 is SQVTM and CDR2 ANQGSEA. CDR3 sequence reads: CSVATRYEQYV. DNA for the CDR3: TGCAGCGTTGCTACACGTTACGAGCAGTACGTC.

The table lists this clonotype with a few counts. CDR3 coding DNA: TGTGCCAGCAGACGGACAGGGGGCTTGGTTGAGCAGTTCTTC. This sequence encodes CASRRTGGLVEQFF. The rearrangement uses TRBV13 and TRBJ2-1; TRBD1 matches 11 bases. From germline, CDR1 is PRHDT and CDR2 FYEKMQ (reference sequence). The CDR3 is 14 residues long. The J segment lost 9 bases and the V segment lost 6 bases, leaving 7 bases of the junction unmatched. Full variable domain (outside the CDR3, taken from reference TRBV13 and TRBJ2-1): AAGVIQSPRHLIKEKRETATLKCYPIPRHDTVYWYQQGPGQDPQFLISFYEKMQSDKGSIPDRFSAQQFSDYHSELNMSSLELGDSALYFCASRRTGGLVEQFFGPGTRLTVL.

This clonotype came up many times. This sequence joins TRBV6-5 and TRBJ1-1, with D possibly TRBD1 on 5 matching bases. The ends were cut back, 2 bases at V and 4 bases at J, with 11 bases in the middle. The CDR3 length is 14 residues. CDR1 MNHEY and CDR2 SVGAGI come from the germline V gene. CDR3 sequence (DNA): TGTGCCAGCAGTTACAGGCAGGGTCTCACTGAAGCTTTCTTT. Translated: CASSYRQGLTEAFF.

This clonotype was recorded a few times. DNA for the CDR3: TGCGCCAGCAGCTCCAGCCCCCGGGACAGGGGTTCCTACGAGCAGTACTTC. Amino acid sequence: CASSSSPRDRGSYEQYF. The V gene is TRBV5-1, the J gene TRBJ2-7, with TRBD1 matching 10 bases. In germline, CDR1 is SGHRS, CDR2 YFSETQ. V lost 3 bases, J lost 1 base, and 10 bases stayed unmatched. CDR3 length: 17 residues.

In this sample, this clonotype turned up many times. The CDR3 protein is CASSPSLVSDEQYF. The CDR3 DNA is TGTGCCAGCAGCCCCTCGTTGGTGTCTGACGAGCAGTACTTC. The chain carries TRBV5-5 and TRBJ2-7; the D is unclear. The CDR3 spans 14 residues. V lost 4 bases to trimming and J lost 5 bases, with 16 bases between them. Germline CDR1 reads SGHKS; CDR2 reads YYEKEE (reference sequence).

This clonotype was seen only a few times. This chain uses TRBV6-1 with TRBJ1-4; 7 nucleotides agree with TRBD1. This CDR3 has 13 residues. The germline gives CDR1 MNHNS, CDR2 SASEGT. The V segment lost 10 bases and the J segment 5 bases; nucleotides outside the gene matches: 7. The CDR3 sequence is CATGGQLNEKLFF. CDR3 nucleotide sequence: TGTGCCACCGGGGGACAGCTAAATGAAAAACTGTTTTTT.

The gene calls are TRBV7-9 and TRBJ2-5, with 7 bases fitting TRBD1. The J segment lost 5 bases and the V segment lost 5 bases, leaving 8 bases of the junction unmatched. Germline values: CDR1 SEHNR, CDR2 FQNEAQ (reference sequence). The CDR3 spans 14 residues. CDR3 nucleotide sequence: TGTGCCAGCAGCCTGCACGGACAGGCGGAGACCCAGTACTTC. Translated, it gives CASSLHGQAETQYF.

This clonotype was counted between two and nine times. The CDR3, as DNA: TGTGCCAGCAGTTTAGTTTTGGGAGTGGCAGATACGCAGTATTTT. It translates to CASSLVLGVADTQYF. The V and J genes are TRBV12-3 or TRBV12-4 and TRBJ2-3; D is possibly TRBD2 (5 bases). V lost 1 base and J lost 4, with 12 bases in between. The length of the CDR3 is 15 residues.

The gene calls are TRBV4-1 and TRBJ2-7; TRBD2 matches at 7 bases. CDR3 length: 15 amino acids. V shed 0 bases and J 5 bases; nucleotides not matched to a gene: 7. The germline CDR1 and CDR2 sequences are MGHRA and YSYEKL. The CDR3 region is CASSQESRGSDEQYF. Here the CDR3 DNA reads TGCGCCAGCAGCCAAGAGTCTCGCGGGAGTGACGAGCAGTACTTC.

This clonotype was counted once. Relative to the germline gene, one junction end is altered; a read error may explain this. V is TRBV3-1 and J is TRBJ1-1, with D tentatively TRBD1 (5 bases). The CDR3 contains 15 residues. Per germline, CDR1 LGHDT and CDR2 YNNKEL (reference sequence). The CDR3 region is CATSQDGTGNTEAFF. The CDR3 nucleotides are TGTGCCACCAGCCAAGATGGGACGGGGAACACTGAAGCTTTCTTT. Drawing the rest from reference TRBV3-1 and TRBJ1-1, the complete variable domain is DTAVSQTPKYLVTQMGNDKSIKCEQNLGHDTMYWYKQDSKKFLKIMFSYNNKELIINETVPNRFSPKSPDKAHLNLHINSLELGDSAVYFCATSQDGTGNTEAFFGQGTRLTVV.

There are a few counts of this clonotype. The chain uses TRBV7-3 and TRBJ2-3; 9 nucleotides line up with TRBD1. This CDR3 spans 16 amino acids. CDR1 SGHTA and CDR2 FQGTGA come from the germline V gene. Trimming removed 0 bases from V and 3 bases from J; junction bases left unmatched: 4. The CDR3 loop is CASSLTVDRGTDTQYF. CDR3 sequence (DNA): TGTGCCAGCAGCTTAACCGTGGACAGGGGAACAGATACGCAGTATTTT.

This clonotype was found many times. This chain links TRBV7-9 with TRBJ2-1; D is undetermined. Germline-derived CDR1 and CDR2 are SEHNR and FQNEAQ (reference sequence). The CDR3 runs 12 residues. V gave up 8 bases and J gave up 5 bases, with 10 bases separating them. The CDR3 sequence: CASAGANNEQFF. CDR3 nucleotide sequence: TGTGCCAGCGCCGGAGCTAACAATGAGCAGTTCTTC.

At least ten counts were recorded for this clonotype. The chain couples TRBV7-9 to TRBJ2-7, with D perhaps matching TRBD1 (6 bases). The CDR3 spans 15 residues. V lost 5 bases, J lost 3 bases, and 17 bases lay in between. Germline assignment: CDR1 SEHNR and CDR2 FQNEAQ (reference sequence). CDR3 bases: TGTGCCAGCAGCCCCTGGACAGTGAACCACTACGAGCAGTACTTC. This gives the protein CASSPWTVNHYEQYF.

This rearrangement joins TRBV5-6 to TRBJ2-2; no reliable D call. V was pared by 4 bases and J by 1 base, with 17 bases between. There are 17 residues in the CDR3. CDR1 and CDR2 from the germline V gene are SGHDT and YYEEEE. CDR3 protein: CASSPNFYGWNTGELFF. In nucleotides, the CDR3 is TGTGCCAGCAGCCCTAATTTCTACGGGTGGAACACCGGGGAGCTGTTTTTT.

This clonotype was picked up many times. The J gene is TRBJ2-5, the V gene TRBV12-3 or TRBV12-4; no reliable D call. CDR3 size: 14 residues. The V and J ends lost 1 base and 8 bases respectively, with 14 bases between them. CDR3 amino acids: CASSLDGLERTQYF. CDR3 coding DNA: TGTGCCAGCAGTTTAGACGGGCTGGAGAGAACCCAGTACTTC.

This rearrangement joins TRBV10-2 to TRBJ2-5; D gene unclear. Germline CDR1 and CDR2: WSHSY and SAAADI. CDR3 length: 12 amino acids. The V gene lost 8 bases and the J gene lost 5 bases, with 12 bases spanning the gap. The CDR3 loop reads CASGLDGETQYF. The CDR3 DNA reads TGCGCCAGCGGATTAGACGGGGAGACCCAGTACTTC.

This clonotype was found many times. The chain employs TRBV4-1 and TRBJ1-3; maybe TRBD1 (5 bases). With 0 bases removed from V and 0 bases from J, the gap between germline ends came to 9 bases. The CDR3 spans 16 residues. Germline lookup yields CDR1 MGHRA and CDR2 YSYEKL. The CDR3 loop is CASSQDGGFSGNTIYF. CDR3 DNA: TGCGCCAGCAGCCAAGATGGGGGGTTCTCTGGAAACACCATATATTTT.

This clonotype was seen ten or more times. This sequence joins TRBV4-2 and TRBJ2-7; 9 positions match TRBD1. After removal of 4 bases from V and 5 bases from J, the junction contained 6 bases not matched to a gene. The CDR3 loop spans 14 amino acids. The germline V gene has CDR1 LGHNA and CDR2 YNFKEQ. CDR3 nucleotide sequence: TGTGCCAGCAGCCCTAGACAGGGGGGTGACGAGCAGTACTTC. Its protein product is CASSPRQGGDEQYF.

The V and J genes are TRBV9 and TRBJ2-3, with 7 bases identical to TRBD2. Germline lookup yields CDR1 SGDLS and CDR2 YYNGEE. CDR3 length: 17 residues. The junction had 14 bases not matched to a gene; V was cut back by 2 bases and J by 5 bases. The CDR3: CASSVQERAGLEDTQYF. The CDR3 DNA reads as TGTGCCAGCAGCGTCCAGGAGCGAGCGGGACTTGAAGATACGCAGTATTTT.

V gene TRBV20-1 combines with J gene TRBJ1-1; D unresolved. V was pared by 1 base and J by 0 bases, with 12 bases between. This CDR3 is 15 amino acids long. CDR1 DFQATT and CDR2 SNEGSKA come from the germline V gene (reference sequence). CDR3 nucleotides: TGCAGTGCTAGAGCCTCATATCCGATGAACACTGAAGCTTTCTTT. It is translated as CSARASYPMNTEAFF.

This clonotype was recorded many times. The DNA of the CDR3 is TGTGCCAGCAGTTGGACATTCTCTGGAAACACCATATATTTT. Protein product: CASSWTFSGNTIYF. This chain joins TRBV12-3 or TRBV12-4 and TRBJ1-3; D is perhaps TRBD1 (5 bases). CDR3 length: 14 residues. Trimming removed 4 bases from V and 0 bases from J, with 7 bases in between.

As for this clonotype: An end of the junction differs from the germline gene, which may be a read error. The chain links TRBV20-1 to TRBJ2-7; D gene unclear. Germline V lookup: CDR1 DFQATT, CDR2 SNEGSKA (reference sequence). The CDR3 contains 16 residues. The CDR3 sequence: CCARDGELASSYEQYF. The CDR3 nucleotides are TGCTGTGCTAGAGATGGGGAACTCGCGAGCTCCTACGAGCAGTACTTC.

This clonotype turned up a few times. The V gene is TRBV15, the J gene TRBJ1-2; no clear D gene. CDR3 size: 13 residues. Germline assignment: CDR1 LNHNV and CDR2 YYDKDF (reference sequence). V dropped 1 base and J dropped 0 bases, with 3 bases sitting between them. CDR3 protein: CATSRVSNYGYTF. In nucleotides, the CDR3 is TGTGCCACCAGCAGAGTTTCTAACTATGGCTACACCTTC.

The chain recombines TRBV5-1 with TRBJ2-3, with D perhaps matching TRBD1 or TRBD2 (6 bases each). Germline values: CDR1 SGHRS, CDR2 YFSETQ. Trimming shortened V by 7 bases and J by 0 bases, and 18 bases separated the two germline ends. This CDR3 contains 16 residues. The CDR3 bases are TGCGCCAGCCGCTACACCGCGGGACAAAGCACAGATACGCAGTATTTT. Translated: CASRYTAGQSTDTQYF.

The chain links TRBV7-9 to TRBJ1-1, with unresolved D. The CDR3 has 11 amino acids. CDR1 SEHNR and CDR2 FQNEAQ come from the germline V gene (reference sequence). With 8 bases removed from V and 1 base from J, the gap between germline ends came to 5 bases. CDR3 loop: CASARNTEAFF. In DNA, the CDR3 is TGTGCCAGCGCGAGGAACACTGAAGCTTTCTTT.

This clonotype was observed many times. The chain joins TRBV28 to TRBJ2-5; 10 nucleotides match TRBD1. J was trimmed by 2 bases and V by 2 bases; bases with no gene match: 2. The CDR3 sequence is 15 residues long. The germline gives CDR1 MDHEN, CDR2 SYDVKM. The CDR3 DNA sequence: TGTGCCAGCAGTTTAGGGACAGGGGTTCAAGAGACCCAGTACTTC. Its translation: CASSLGTGVQETQYF.